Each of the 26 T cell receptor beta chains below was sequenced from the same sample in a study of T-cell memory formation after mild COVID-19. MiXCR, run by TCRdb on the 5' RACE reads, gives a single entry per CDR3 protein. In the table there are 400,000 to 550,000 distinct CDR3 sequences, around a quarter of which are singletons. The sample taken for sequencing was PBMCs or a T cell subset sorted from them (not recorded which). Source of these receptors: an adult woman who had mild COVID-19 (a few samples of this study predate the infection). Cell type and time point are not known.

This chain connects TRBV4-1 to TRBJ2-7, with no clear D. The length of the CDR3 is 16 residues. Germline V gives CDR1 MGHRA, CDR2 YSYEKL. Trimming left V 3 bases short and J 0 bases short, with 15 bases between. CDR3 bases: TGCGCCAGCAGCCACCCTGGCCGATACCCCTCCTACGAGCAGTACTTC. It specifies CASSHPGRYPSYEQYF.

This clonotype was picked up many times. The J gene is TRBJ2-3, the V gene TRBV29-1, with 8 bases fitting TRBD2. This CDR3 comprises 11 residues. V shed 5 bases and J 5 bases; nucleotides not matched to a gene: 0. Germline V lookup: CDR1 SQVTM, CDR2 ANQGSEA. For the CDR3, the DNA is TGCAGCGTTCGGGGGGGAGATACGCAGTATTTT. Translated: CSVRGGDTQYF.

Written as DNA, the CDR3 is TGTGCCAGTAGTTTCGGTATAGCGGGGGCCAGCTCCTACGAGCAGTACTTC. Translating gives CASSFGIAGASSYEQYF. The chain couples TRBV19 to TRBJ2-7, with 9 bases matching TRBD2. The ends lost 5 bases at V and 0 bases at J; junction bases unmatched: 11. Germline values: CDR1 LNHDA, CDR2 SQIVND (reference sequence). The CDR3 runs to 17 residues.

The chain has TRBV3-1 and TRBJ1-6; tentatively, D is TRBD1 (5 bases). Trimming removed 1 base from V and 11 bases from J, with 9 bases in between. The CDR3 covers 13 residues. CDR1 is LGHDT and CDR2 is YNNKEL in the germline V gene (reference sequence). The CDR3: CASSQVSGPPLHF. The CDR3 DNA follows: TGTGCCAGCAGCCAAGTGTCGGGACCACCCCTCCACTTT.

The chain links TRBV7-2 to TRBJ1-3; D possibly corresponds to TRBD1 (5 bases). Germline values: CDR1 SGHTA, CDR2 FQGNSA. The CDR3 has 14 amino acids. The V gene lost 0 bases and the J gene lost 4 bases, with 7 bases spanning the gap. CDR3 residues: CASSLAGTGNTIYF. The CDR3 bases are TGTGCCAGCAGCTTAGCAGGGACGGGAAACACCATATATTTT.

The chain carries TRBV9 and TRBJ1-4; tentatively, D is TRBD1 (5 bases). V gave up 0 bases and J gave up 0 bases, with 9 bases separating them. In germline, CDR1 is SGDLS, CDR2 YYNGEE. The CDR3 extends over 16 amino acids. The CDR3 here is CASSVGEGSTNEKLFF. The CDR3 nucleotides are TGTGCCAGCAGCGTAGGAGAGGGGTCAACTAATGAAAAACTGTTTTTT.

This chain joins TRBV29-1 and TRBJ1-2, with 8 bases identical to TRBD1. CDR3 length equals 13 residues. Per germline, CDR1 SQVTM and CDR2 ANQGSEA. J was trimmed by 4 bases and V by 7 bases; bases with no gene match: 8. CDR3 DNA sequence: TGCAGCGCCCTTCAGGGGGCGGGCTATGGCTACACCTTC. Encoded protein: CSALQGAGYGYTF.

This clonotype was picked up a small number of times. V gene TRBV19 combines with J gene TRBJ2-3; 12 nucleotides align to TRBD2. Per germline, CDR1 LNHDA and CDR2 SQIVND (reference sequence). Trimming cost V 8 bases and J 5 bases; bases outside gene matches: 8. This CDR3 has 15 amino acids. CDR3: CASQQLAGGRDTQYF. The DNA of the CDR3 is TGTGCCAGTCAGCAACTAGCGGGAGGAAGAGATACGCAGTATTTT.

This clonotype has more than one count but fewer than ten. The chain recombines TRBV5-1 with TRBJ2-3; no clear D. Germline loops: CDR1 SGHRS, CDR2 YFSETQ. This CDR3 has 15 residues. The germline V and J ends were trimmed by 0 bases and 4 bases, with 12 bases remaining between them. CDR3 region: CASSLAWREADTQYF. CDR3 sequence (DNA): TGCGCCAGCAGCTTGGCTTGGCGAGAGGCAGATACGCAGTATTTT.

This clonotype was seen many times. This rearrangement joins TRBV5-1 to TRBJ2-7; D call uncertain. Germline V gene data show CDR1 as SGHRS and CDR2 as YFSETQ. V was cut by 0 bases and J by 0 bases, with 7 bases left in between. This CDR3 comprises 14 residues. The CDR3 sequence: CASSLERPSYEQYF. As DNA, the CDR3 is TGCGCCAGCAGCTTGGAGAGACCCTCCTACGAGCAGTACTTC.

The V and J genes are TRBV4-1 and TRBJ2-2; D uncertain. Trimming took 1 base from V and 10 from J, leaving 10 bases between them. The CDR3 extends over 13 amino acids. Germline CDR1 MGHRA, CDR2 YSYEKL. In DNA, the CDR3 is TGCGCCAGCAGCCAAGTCGGTTCGGAGGAGCTGTTTTTT. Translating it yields CASSQVGSEELFF.

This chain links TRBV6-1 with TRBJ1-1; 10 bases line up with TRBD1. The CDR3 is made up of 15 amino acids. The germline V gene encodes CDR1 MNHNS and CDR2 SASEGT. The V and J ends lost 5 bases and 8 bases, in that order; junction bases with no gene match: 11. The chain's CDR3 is CASSLTGGALGEAFF. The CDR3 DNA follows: TGTGCCAGCAGTTTGACAGGGGGCGCATTAGGCGAAGCTTTCTTT.

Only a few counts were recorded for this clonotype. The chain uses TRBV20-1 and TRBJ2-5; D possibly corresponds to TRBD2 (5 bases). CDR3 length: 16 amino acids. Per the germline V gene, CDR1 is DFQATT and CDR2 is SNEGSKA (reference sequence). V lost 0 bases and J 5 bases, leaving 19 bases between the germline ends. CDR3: CSARDRVTEGPETQYF. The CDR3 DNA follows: TGCAGTGCTAGAGATAGGGTTACAGAGGGTCCCGAGACCCAGTACTTC.

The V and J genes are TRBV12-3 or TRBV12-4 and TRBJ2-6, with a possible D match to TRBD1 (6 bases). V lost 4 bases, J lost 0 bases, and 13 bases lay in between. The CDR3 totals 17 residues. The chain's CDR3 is CASSSGTWFSGANVLTF. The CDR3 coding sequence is TGTGCCAGCAGTTCCGGGACATGGTTCTCTGGGGCCAACGTCCTGACTTTC.

The CDR3 DNA sequence: TGTGCCAGCAGTTCAGGCCAGCAGCCCCAGCATTTT. It specifies CASSSGQQPQHF. V usage is TRBV12-3 or TRBV12-4 and J usage is TRBJ1-5; unclear D gene. Trimming removed 4 bases from V and 7 bases from J, with 8 bases in between. The CDR3 spans 12 residues.

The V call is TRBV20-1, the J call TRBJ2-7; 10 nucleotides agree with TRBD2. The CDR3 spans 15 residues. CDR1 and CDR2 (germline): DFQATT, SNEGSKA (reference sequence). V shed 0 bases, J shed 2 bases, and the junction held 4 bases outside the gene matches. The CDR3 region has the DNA TGCAGTGCTAGAGAGCACGGGACTAGCGCCTACGAGCAGTACTTC. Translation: CSAREHGTSAYEQYF.

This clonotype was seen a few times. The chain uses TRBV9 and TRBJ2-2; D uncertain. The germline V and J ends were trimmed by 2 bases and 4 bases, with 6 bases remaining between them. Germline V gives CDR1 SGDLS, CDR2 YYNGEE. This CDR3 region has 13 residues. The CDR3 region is CASSVTLTGELFF. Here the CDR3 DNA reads TGTGCCAGCAGCGTGACCCTCACCGGGGAGCTGTTTTTT. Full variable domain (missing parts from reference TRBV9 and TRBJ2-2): DSGVTQTPKHLITATGQRVTLRCSPRSGDLSVYWYQQSLDQGLQFLIQYYNGEERAKGNILERFSAQQFPDLHSELNLSSLELGDSALYFCASSVTLTGELFFGEGSRLTVL.

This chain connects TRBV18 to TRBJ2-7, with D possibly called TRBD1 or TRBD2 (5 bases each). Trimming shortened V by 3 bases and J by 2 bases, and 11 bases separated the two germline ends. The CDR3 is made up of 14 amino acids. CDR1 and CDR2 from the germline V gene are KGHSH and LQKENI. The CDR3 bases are TGTGCCAGCTCACCGCCGGGGCCCGCCTACGAGCAGTACTTC. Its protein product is CASSPPGPAYEQYF.

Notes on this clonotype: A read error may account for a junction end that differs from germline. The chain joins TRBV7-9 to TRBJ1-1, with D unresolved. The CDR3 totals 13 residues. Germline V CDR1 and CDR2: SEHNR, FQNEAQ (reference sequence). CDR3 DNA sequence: TGTGACAGCAGCAGAGCTGTGAACACTGAAGCTTTCTTT. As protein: CDSSRAVNTEAFF.

The DNA for the CDR3 is TGTGCCAGCAGCTTATCGCCCCAGGTCCTAGCGGGAGGGCCAGTCAAAAACATTCAGTACTTC. Protein sequence: CASSLSPQVLAGGPVKNIQYF. The chain links TRBV7-8 to TRBJ2-4; 12 bases are shared with TRBD2. CDR3 size: 21 residues. V dropped 2 bases and J dropped 3; count of bases not matched to a gene: 17. Per the germline V gene, CDR1 is SGHVS and CDR2 is FQNEAQ. The whole variable domain, remainder taken from reference TRBV7-8 and TRBJ2-4, is GAGVSQSPRYKVAKRGQDVALRCDPISGHVSLFWYQQALGQGPEFLTYFQNEAQLDKSGLPSDRFFAERPEGSVSTLKIQRTQQEDSAVYLCASSLSPQVLAGGPVKNIQYFGAGTRLSVL.

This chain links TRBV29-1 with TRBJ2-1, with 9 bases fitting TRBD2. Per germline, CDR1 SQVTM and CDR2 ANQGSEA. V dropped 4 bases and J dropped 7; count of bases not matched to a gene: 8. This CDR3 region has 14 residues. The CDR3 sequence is CSVVASGEINEQFF. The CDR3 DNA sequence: TGCAGCGTTGTGGCTAGCGGGGAGATAAATGAGCAGTTCTTC.

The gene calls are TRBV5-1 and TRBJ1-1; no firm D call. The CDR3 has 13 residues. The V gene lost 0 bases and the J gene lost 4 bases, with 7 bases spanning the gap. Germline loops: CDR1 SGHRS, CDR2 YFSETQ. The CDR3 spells CASSLEEGTEAFF. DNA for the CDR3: TGCGCCAGCAGCTTGGAAGAGGGCACTGAAGCTTTCTTT.

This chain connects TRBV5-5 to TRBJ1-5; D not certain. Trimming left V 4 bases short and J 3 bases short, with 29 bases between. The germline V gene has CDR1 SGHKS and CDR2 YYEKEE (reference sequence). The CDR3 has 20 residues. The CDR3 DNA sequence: TGTGCCAGCAGCCTGGGGTGGGGTAACTCCGACACGATTGACAATCAGCCCCAGCATTTT. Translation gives CASSLGWGNSDTIDNQPQHF.

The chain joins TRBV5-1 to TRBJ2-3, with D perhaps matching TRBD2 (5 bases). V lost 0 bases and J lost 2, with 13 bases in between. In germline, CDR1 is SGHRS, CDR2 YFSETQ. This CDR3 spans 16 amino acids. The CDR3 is CASSLDPEGDTDTQYF. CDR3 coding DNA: TGCGCCAGCAGCTTGGACCCCGAGGGCGACACAGATACGCAGTATTTT.

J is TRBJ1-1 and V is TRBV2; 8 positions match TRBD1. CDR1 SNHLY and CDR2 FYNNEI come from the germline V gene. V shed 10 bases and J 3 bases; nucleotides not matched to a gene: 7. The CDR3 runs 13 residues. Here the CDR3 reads CATEGQGDTEAFF. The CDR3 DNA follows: TGTGCCACCGAAGGACAGGGCGACACTGAAGCTTTCTTT.

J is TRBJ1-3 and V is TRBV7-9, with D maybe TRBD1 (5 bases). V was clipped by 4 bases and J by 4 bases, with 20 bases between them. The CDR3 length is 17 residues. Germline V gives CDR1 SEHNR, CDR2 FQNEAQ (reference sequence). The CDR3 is CASSSTEGKLGGNTIYF. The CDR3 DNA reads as TGTGCCAGCAGCTCGACAGAGGGAAAATTGGGAGGAAACACCATATATTTT.